What follows are 16 T cell receptor beta chains derived from one specimen sequenced in a study of blood T cell repertoires in COVID-19. Profiling relied on immunoSEQ multiplex PCR, and the TCRdb table lists in-frame clones only, not all of them. This table has about 280,000 clones, 82% appearing once. The material sequenced was PBMCs or T cells enriched from blood (not recorded which). These receptor sequences come from a man aged 35 to 55 who had been exposed to COVID-19.

This clone showed up just once. The germline gene is not matched at one end of the junction; a read error may be the cause. The chain uses TRBV7-7 and TRBJ2-5; a weak D match, TRBD2 (5 bases). CDR1 and CDR2 from the germline V gene are SSHAT and FNYEAQ (reference sequence). The length of the CDR3 is 13 residues. CDR3 protein: CASSLASRETQYF. CDR3 coding DNA: TGTGCTAGCAGCTTAGCGTCCAGAGAGACCCAGTACTTC. Using reference TRBV7-7 and TRBJ2-5 for the parts outside the CDR3, the full variable domain is GAGVSQSPRYKVTKRGQDVTLRCDPISSHATLYWYQQALGQGPEFLTYFNYEAQPDKSGLPSDRFSAERPEGSISTLTIQRTEQRDSAMYRCASSLASRETQYFGPGTRLLVL.

The chain uses TRBV5-1 and TRBJ2-7, with 7 bases lining up with TRBD2. The CDR3 is 14 amino acids. In germline, CDR1 is SGHRS, CDR2 YFSETQ. Losses at the gene ends were 5 bases for V and 3 bases for J; bases not matched to a gene: 8. CDR3 residues: CASSVIQRGYEQYF. CDR3 sequence (DNA): TGCGCCAGCAGTGTAATCCAGCGGGGCTACGAGCAGTACTTC.

The J gene is TRBJ1-2, the V gene TRBV3-1 (or the pseudogene TRBV3-2); the D is unclear. The CDR3 totals 16 residues. The V end lost 0 bases, the J end lost 6 bases, and 17 bases lay between the germline ends. Germline V gene sequence: CDR1 LGHDT, CDR2 YNNKEL (reference sequence). For the CDR3, the DNA is TGTGCCAGCAGCCAAGACCTGTTGCGGCGGGAAAATGGCTACACCTTC. Translation gives CASSQDLLRRENGYTF.

The gene calls are TRBV10-3 and TRBJ1-1; D unresolved. CDR3 size: 13 residues. Germline values: CDR1 ENHRY, CDR2 SYGVKD. Trimming took 6 bases from V and 7 from J, leaving 15 bases between them. CDR3 loop: CAIRQAEAGEAFF. CDR3 nucleotides: TGTGCCATCAGGCAAGCTGAAGCAGGTGAAGCTTTCTTT.

The V gene is TRBV29-1, the J gene TRBJ2-2; D gene uncertain. Germline loops: CDR1 SQVTM, CDR2 ANQGSEA. Trimming cost V 4 bases and J 3 bases, with 12 bases left between them. CDR3 length: 14 residues. The CDR3 here is CSVAPTVDTGELFF. CDR3 DNA: TGCAGCGTTGCCCCCACTGTTGACACCGGGGAGCTGTTTTTT.

This clone has more than one count but fewer than ten. The chain links TRBV3-1 (or the pseudogene TRBV3-2) to TRBJ1-6; TRBD1 is a possible D gene (6 bases). Trimming took off 7 bases at V and 7 bases at J, with 11 bases between the two ends. Germline assignment: CDR1 LGHDT and CDR2 YNNKEL (reference sequence). CDR3 length equals 13 residues. The CDR3 protein is CASTTGLNSPLHF. In DNA, the CDR3 is TGTGCCAGCACCACAGGGCTGAATTCACCCCTCCACTTT.

The chain has TRBV10-3 and TRBJ2-4; 9 bases are a match to TRBD1. Germline V lookup: CDR1 ENHRY, CDR2 SYGVKD. The CDR3 consists of 12 residues. The J segment lost 8 bases and the V segment lost 10 bases, leaving 6 bases of the junction unmatched. The CDR3: CATTDRGDIQYF. In DNA form, the CDR3 reads TGTGCCACAACGGACAGGGGAGACATTCAGTACTTC.

The J gene is TRBJ1-4, the V gene TRBV30, with TRBD1 matching over 7 bases. Looked up from germline, CDR1 is GTSNPN and CDR2 is SVGIG (reference sequence). V lost 3 bases and J lost 10; bases outside the gene matches: 11. The CDR3 totals 14 residues. Written as DNA, the CDR3 is TGTGCCTGGAGCGCAACAGGGGCTTTCGGAAAACTGTTTTTT. Translated, it gives CAWSATGAFGKLFF.

The chain links TRBV4-1 to TRBJ2-7; D uncertain. V lost 0 bases, J lost 7 bases, and 16 bases lay in between. The CDR3 spans 15 residues. Germline V gene lookup returns CDR1 MGHRA and CDR2 YSYEKL. The CDR3 DNA follows: TGCGCCAGCAGCCAAGATCCCCTCACGTCGAGAGAGCAGTACTTC. This encodes CASSQDPLTSREQYF.

The chain combines TRBV5-8 with TRBJ2-7; perhaps TRBD1 as D (6 bases). Deletions cut 0 bases from V and 2 bases from J, with 9 bases between. CDR1 and CDR2 from the germline V gene are SGHTS and YDEGEE. This CDR3 has 14 residues. As DNA, the CDR3 is TGTGCCAGCAGCTTGGCCAACAGGGCCTACGAGCAGTACTTC. The encoded protein is CASSLANRAYEQYF.

In its sample, this clone was seen once. V usage is TRBV27 and J usage is TRBJ2-3; 7 bases are a match to TRBD2. The germline V gene encodes CDR1 MNHEY and CDR2 SMNVEV (reference sequence). V lost 0 bases, J lost 5 bases, and 8 bases stayed unmatched. The CDR3 loop spans 16 amino acids. CDR3: CASSLSIGTTEDTQYF. For the CDR3, the DNA is TGTGCCAGCAGTTTATCGATCGGGACTACAGAAGATACGCAGTATTTT.

As DNA, the CDR3 is TGTGCCAGCAGCCCTACAGGGTATAGCAATCAGCCCCAGCATTTT. The encoded protein is CASSPTGYSNQPQHF. J is TRBJ1-5 and V is TRBV9, with D tentatively TRBD1 (6 bases). The CDR3 covers 15 residues. The germline V and J ends were trimmed by 4 bases and 0 bases, with 11 bases remaining between them. Germline V gives CDR1 SGDLS, CDR2 YYNGEE. Filled out from reference TRBV9 and TRBJ1-5, the complete variable domain reads DSGVTQTPKHLITATGQRVTLRCSPRSGDLSVYWYQQSLDQGLQFLIQYYNGEERAKGNILERFSAQQFPDLHSELNLSSLELGDSALYFCASSPTGYSNQPQHFGDGTRLSIL.

This chain joins TRBV27 and TRBJ2-1; no clear D gene. The CDR3 has 16 amino acids. Germline CDR1 and CDR2: MNHEY and SMNVEV (reference sequence). The V end was cut by 5 bases, the J end by 6 bases, with 20 bases between. The CDR3 reads CASSRDPIGSGNEQFF. CDR3 coding DNA: TGTGCCAGCAGTCGAGACCCCATTGGATCAGGCAATGAGCAGTTCTTC.

The V and J genes are TRBV2 and TRBJ2-7, with D perhaps TRBD2 (6 bases). Trimming cost V 0 bases and J 3 bases, with 12 bases left between them. The CDR3 runs 15 residues. The germline V gene has CDR1 SNHLY and CDR2 FYNNEI. CDR3 coding DNA: TGTGCCAGCAGTGAAGCGCTTTGGGGACTCTACGAGCAGTACTTC. Amino acids: CASSEALWGLYEQYF.

On this clone itself: A clone one base away is much larger, so this may be a read error. Additional DNA sequences in this sample encode the identical CDR3. V gene TRBV5-1 combines with J gene TRBJ2-1, with D uncertain. This CDR3 has 14 amino acids. The germline gives CDR1 SGHRS, CDR2 YFSETQ. V was shortened by 0 bases and J by 0 bases, with 4 bases between the two germline ends. CDR3 in amino acids: CASSLGSSYNEQFF. The CDR3 DNA reads as TGCGCCAGCAGCTTGGGGAGCTCCTACAATGAGCAGTTCTTC.

This clone appeared once. The CDR3 loop reads CASSDSDREAFF. The CDR3 region has the DNA TGTGCCAGCAGTGACTCGGACAGGGAAGCTTTCTTT. The V call is TRBV2, the J call TRBJ1-1; 7 positions agree with TRBD1. Germline V gives CDR1 SNHLY, CDR2 FYNNEI. The CDR3 extends over 12 amino acids. Trimming removed 3 bases from V and 8 bases from J; junction bases left unmatched: 3.